These T cell receptor beta chains were read from a single sample in a study of T-cell reconstitution after alpha-beta-depleted transplantation in children. TCRdb processed the PCR reads anew with MiXCR; each CDR3 protein has one entry. The sample has more than 200,000 distinct CDR3 sequences, roughly 26% seen once; the top ten hold about 2.6%. Here the sequenced sample was PBMCs, taken before TCRalphabeta/CD19-depleted stem cell transplant. These receptors originate from a girl aged 2 to 9 with Fanconi anemia, due to receive a stem cell transplant. Each CDR3 is given with its conserved first and last residue. D genes are given only for firm matches. Clone size is shown for a subset of rows, as once, few, many or a class of expanded clone.

clone size: NA; V gene: TRBV20-1; J gene: TRBJ2-1; D gene: NA; CDR3 protein: CSAMNGGNEQFF; CDR3 DNA: TGCAGTGCTATGAATGGGGGGAATGAGCAGTTCTTC
clone size: few; V gene: TRBV20-1; J gene: TRBJ2-7; D gene: NA; CDR3 protein: CSARRPDSTPYF; CDR3 DNA: TGCAGTGCTAGACGCCCGGACAGTACGCCGTACTTC
clone size: once; V gene: TRBV10-2; J gene: TRBJ2-7; D gene: TRBD2; CDR3 protein: CASTRGGSEQYF; CDR3 DNA: TGCGCCAGCACTAGGGGAGGGTCCGAGCAGTACTTC
clone size: NA; V gene: TRBV15; J gene: TRBJ2-7; D gene: NA; CDR3 protein: CATSNLRQDYYEQYF; CDR3 DNA: TGTGCCACCTCCAACCTCAGACAGGATTACTACGAGCAGTACTTC
clone size: many; V gene: TRBV29-1; J gene: TRBJ2-6; D gene: NA; CDR3 protein: CSVPGGGNVLTF; CDR3 DNA: TGCAGCGTACCAGGGGGAGGTAACGTCCTGACTTTC
clone size: NA; V gene: TRBV29-1; J gene: TRBJ2-7; D gene: TRBD2; CDR3 protein: CSVVPSGTGEQYF; CDR3 DNA: TGCAGCGTTGTGCCTAGCGGGACCGGCGAGCAGTACTTC
clone size: NA; V gene: TRBV19; J gene: TRBJ2-7; D gene: TRBD2; CDR3 protein: CASSISLAGWPYEQYF; CDR3 DNA: TGTGCCAGTAGTATCTCTTTAGCGGGCTGGCCCTACGAGCAGTACTTC
clone size: NA; V gene: TRBV11-2; J gene: TRBJ1-5; D gene: NA; CDR3 protein: CASSLGEVARRGNQPQHF; CDR3 DNA: TGTGCCAGCAGCTTAGGCGAGGTCGCTAGGCGCGGCAATCAGCCCCAGCATTTT
clone size: NA; V gene: TRBV29-1; J gene: TRBJ2-1; D gene: TRBD2; CDR3 protein: CSVEVGTSGIPNEQFF; CDR3 DNA: TGCAGCGTTGAAGTAGGTACTAGCGGGATCCCCAATGAGCAGTTCTTC
clone size: many; V gene: TRBV29-1; J gene: TRBJ2-7; D gene: NA; CDR3 protein: CSVGFEGDEQYF; CDR3 DNA: TGCAGCGTTGGTTTCGAGGGGGACGAGCAGTACTTC
clone size: NA; V gene: TRBV2; J gene: TRBJ2-7; D gene: NA; CDR3 protein: CASSDRLMYEQYF; CDR3 DNA: TGTGCCAGCAGTGACCGGCTGATGTACGAGCAGTACTTC
clone size: many; V gene: TRBV10-3; J gene: TRBJ2-3; D gene: NA; CDR3 protein: CAISDASGGSTDTQYF; CDR3 DNA: TGTGCCATCAGTGATGCAAGCGGAGGTAGCACAGATACGCAGTATTTT
clone size: few; V gene: TRBV20-1; J gene: TRBJ2-5; D gene: TRBD2; CDR3 protein: CSARGGSYETQYF; CDR3 DNA: TGCAGTGCTAGAGGCGGGAGTTATGAGACCCAGTACTTC
clone size: few; V gene: TRBV20-1; J gene: TRBJ2-1; D gene: TRBD1; CDR3 protein: CSRTGVSYNEQFF; CDR3 DNA: TGCAGTCGTACAGGGGTATCCTACAATGAGCAGTTCTTC
clone size: many; V gene: TRBV29-1; J gene: TRBJ2-3; D gene: NA; CDR3 protein: CSVEAGPDTQYF; CDR3 DNA: TGCAGCGTTGAGGCCGGGCCAGATACGCAGTATTTT
clone size: few; V gene: TRBV4-2; J gene: TRBJ2-5; D gene: TRBD2; CDR3 protein: CASSQGTSGGRETQYF; CDR3 DNA: TGTGCCAGCAGCCAAGGGACTAGCGGGGGGAGAGAGACCCAGTACTTC
clone size: few; V gene: TRBV10-2; J gene: TRBJ2-5; D gene: TRBD2; CDR3 protein: CASKRIFGGGAYETQYF; CDR3 DNA: TGCGCCAGCAAACGGATCTTCGGCGGGGGGGCTTACGAGACCCAGTACTTC
clone size: many; V gene: TRBV20-1; J gene: TRBJ2-3; D gene: TRBD2; CDR3 protein: CSARDGRGDDTQYF; CDR3 DNA: TGCAGTGCTAGAGATGGGCGGGGGGACGATACGCAGTATTTT
clone size: NA; V gene: TRBV20-1; J gene: TRBJ1-5; D gene: TRBD1; CDR3 protein: CSASRGLNQPQHF; CDR3 DNA: TGCAGTGCTAGCAGGGGGCTCAATCAGCCCCAGCATTTT
clone size: many; V gene: TRBV20-1; J gene: TRBJ2-1; D gene: TRBD2; CDR3 protein: CSARDYSGGAAYNEQFF; CDR3 DNA: TGCAGTGCTAGAGATTATAGCGGGGGGGCAGCCTACAATGAGCAGTTCTTC
clone size: NA; V gene: TRBV2; J gene: TRBJ2-5; D gene: TRBD2; CDR3 protein: CASRQRLAGSETQYF; CDR3 DNA: TGTGCCAGCAGGCAGCGACTAGCGGGGTCAGAGACCCAGTACTTC
clone size: few; V gene: TRBV5-1; J gene: TRBJ1-1; D gene: NA; CDR3 protein: CASSLARSDTEAFF; CDR3 DNA: TGCGCCAGCAGCTTGGCACGGTCGGACACTGAAGCTTTCTTT
clone size: NA; V gene: TRBV29-1; J gene: TRBJ2-1; D gene: TRBD2; CDR3 protein: CSVLLSGRVNEQFF; CDR3 DNA: TGCAGCGTTCTCCTTAGCGGGAGGGTCAATGAGCAGTTCTTC
clone size: NA; V gene: TRBV2; J gene: TRBJ2-6; D gene: TRBD1; CDR3 protein: CASSADRVTSGANVLTF; CDR3 DNA: TGTGCCAGCAGTGCCGACAGGGTGACCTCTGGGGCCAACGTCCTGACTTTC
clone size: NA; V gene: TRBV18; J gene: TRBJ2-3; D gene: NA; CDR3 protein: CASSPQGPEDTQYF; CDR3 DNA: TGTGCCAGCTCACCACAGGGGCCAGAAGATACGCAGTATTTT
clone size: NA; V gene: TRBV18; J gene: TRBJ1-1; D gene: NA; CDR3 protein: CASSPPTGNTEAFF; CDR3 DNA: TGTGCCAGCTCACCACCGACAGGGAACACTGAAGCTTTCTTT
clone size: NA; V gene: TRBV12-3/TRBV12-4; J gene: TRBJ2-3; D gene: TRBD2; CDR3 protein: CASSSLTSGSTDTQYF; CDR3 DNA: TGTGCCAGCAGTTCCCTGACTAGCGGGAGCACAGATACGCAGTATTTT
clone size: few; V gene: TRBV5-1; J gene: TRBJ2-1; D gene: NA; CDR3 protein: CASSTPSVHNEQFF; CDR3 DNA: TGCGCCAGCAGCACCCCTAGCGTACACAATGAGCAGTTCTTC
clone size: NA; V gene: TRBV29-1; J gene: TRBJ2-1; D gene: TRBD2; CDR3 protein: CSVMAGGFAYNEQFF; CDR3 DNA: TGCAGCGTTATGGCGGGGGGTTTCGCCTACAATGAGCAGTTCTTC
clone size: few; V gene: TRBV20-1; J gene: TRBJ2-1; D gene: TRBD2; CDR3 protein: CSARASGDRYNEQFF; CDR3 DNA: TGCAGTGCTAGGGCTAGCGGGGATCGGTACAATGAGCAGTTCTTC
clone size: NA; V gene: TRBV7-2; J gene: TRBJ2-2; D gene: NA; CDR3 protein: CASSLVAGGEAGELFF; CDR3 DNA: TGTGCCAGCAGCTTAGTTGCTGGGGGAGAGGCCGGGGAGCTGTTTTTT
clone size: many; V gene: TRBV6-6; J gene: TRBJ1-1; D gene: NA; CDR3 protein: CASWVGTEAFF; CDR3 DNA: TGTGCCAGTTGGGTGGGCACTGAAGCTTTCTTT
clone size: NA; V gene: TRBV28; J gene: TRBJ2-2; D gene: NA; CDR3 protein: CASRAPGHNTGELFF; CDR3 DNA: TGTGCCAGCAGAGCTCCGGGACACAACACCGGGGAGCTGTTTTTT
clone size: NA; V gene: TRBV20-1; J gene: TRBJ2-1; D gene: NA; CDR3 protein: CSARDDSSEYNEQFF; CDR3 DNA: TGCAGTGCTAGAGATGACTCCTCGGAGTACAATGAGCAGTTCTTC
clone size: NA; V gene: TRBV12-3/TRBV12-4; J gene: TRBJ2-4; D gene: NA; CDR3 protein: CASSLRLEGVQYF; CDR3 DNA: TGTGCCAGCAGTTTGCGGCTAGAAGGAGTTCAGTACTTC
clone size: few; V gene: TRBV10-3; J gene: TRBJ2-1; D gene: TRBD1; CDR3 protein: CAIRQGNEQFF; CDR3 DNA: TGTGCCATCAGACAGGGGAATGAGCAGTTCTTC
clone size: many; V gene: TRBV5-1; J gene: TRBJ2-7; D gene: NA; CDR3 protein: CASSLSGFYEQYF; CDR3 DNA: TGCGCCAGCAGCTTGTCGGGCTTCTACGAGCAGTACTTC
clone size: many; V gene: TRBV27; J gene: TRBJ2-7; D gene: NA; CDR3 protein: CASSLGEATPGYEQYF; CDR3 DNA: TGTGCCAGCAGTTTAGGCGAGGCGACCCCAGGCTACGAGCAGTACTTC
clone size: NA; V gene: TRBV5-1; J gene: TRBJ1-1; D gene: TRBD1; CDR3 protein: CASSPAGTGILGAFF; CDR3 DNA: TGCGCCAGCAGCCCCGCCGGGACAGGGATCTTGGGGGCTTTCTTT
clone size: once; V gene: TRBV18; J gene: TRBJ2-5; D gene: NA; CDR3 protein: CASSPVEQETQYF; CDR3 DNA: TGTGCCAGCTCACCAGTCGAGCAAGAGACCCAGTACTTC
clone size: many; V gene: TRBV30; J gene: TRBJ2-7; D gene: TRBD2; CDR3 protein: CARGLAGGAVYEQYF; CDR3 DNA: TGTGCCCGGGGACTAGCGGGAGGCGCCGTATACGAGCAGTACTTC
clone size: many; V gene: TRBV20-1; J gene: TRBJ2-7; D gene: NA; CDR3 protein: CSARKGYEQYF; CDR3 DNA: TGCAGTGCTAGAAAGGGGTACGAGCAGTACTTC
clone size: many; V gene: TRBV7-6; J gene: TRBJ2-3; D gene: NA; CDR3 protein: CASSLAQPDTQYF; CDR3 DNA: TGTGCCAGCAGCTTAGCACAGCCAGATACGCAGTATTTT
clone size: NA; V gene: TRBV10-3; J gene: TRBJ1-2; D gene: TRBD1; CDR3 protein: CAISAGRGSGGYTF; CDR3 DNA: TGTGCCATCAGTGCAGGCAGGGGGTCAGGAGGCTACACCTTC
clone size: many; V gene: TRBV7-2; J gene: TRBJ2-5; D gene: TRBD1; CDR3 protein: CASSATRPDRAETQYF; CDR3 DNA: TGTGCCAGCAGCGCCACAAGACCGGACAGGGCAGAGACCCAGTACTTC
clone size: NA; V gene: TRBV28; J gene: TRBJ2-1; D gene: TRBD2; CDR3 protein: CASSLIAGFYNEQFF; CDR3 DNA: TGTGCCAGCAGTTTGATAGCGGGATTCTACAATGAGCAGTTCTTC
clone size: once; V gene: TRBV4-2; J gene: TRBJ2-1; D gene: NA; CDR3 protein: CASSPVSWDGYNEQFF; CDR3 DNA: TGTGCCAGCAGCCCAGTTAGCTGGGACGGGTACAATGAGCAGTTCTTC
clone size: few; V gene: TRBV9; J gene: TRBJ2-7; D gene: TRBD2; CDR3 protein: CASSAGLAGVEYEQYF; CDR3 DNA: TGTGCCAGCAGCGCCGGACTAGCGGGAGTAGAGTACGAGCAGTACTTC
clone size: NA; V gene: TRBV7-9; J gene: TRBJ2-1; D gene: NA; CDR3 protein: CASSLVPGTHEQFF; CDR3 DNA: TGTGCCAGCAGCTTAGTCCCAGGGACCCATGAGCAGTTCTTC
clone size: few; V gene: TRBV20-1; J gene: TRBJ1-5; D gene: TRBD1; CDR3 protein: CSAHPTGEYQPQHF; CDR3 DNA: TGCAGTGCTCACCCGACAGGGGAGTATCAGCCCCAGCATTTT
clone size: few; V gene: TRBV5-1; J gene: TRBJ2-7; D gene: NA; CDR3 protein: CASRGTEHYEQYF; CDR3 DNA: TGCGCCAGCAGAGGGACGGAACACTACGAGCAGTACTTC
clone size: many; V gene: TRBV12-3/TRBV12-4; J gene: TRBJ2-1; D gene: TRBD2; CDR3 protein: CASSASGIRNEQFF; CDR3 DNA: TGTGCCAGCAGTGCTAGCGGGATTCGGAATGAGCAGTTCTTC
clone size: NA; V gene: TRBV5-1; J gene: TRBJ2-3; D gene: NA; CDR3 protein: CASSSLTQDTQYF; CDR3 DNA: TGCGCCAGCAGCTCCCTCACCCAAGATACGCAGTATTTT
clone size: few; V gene: TRBV20-1; J gene: TRBJ2-1; D gene: TRBD2; CDR3 protein: CSARDVSGTSGRGSYNEQFF; CDR3 DNA: TGCAGTGCTAGAGACGTATCCGGGACTAGCGGGAGGGGGTCCTACAATGAGCAGTTCTTC
clone size: NA; V gene: TRBV10-2; J gene: TRBJ2-1; D gene: NA; CDR3 protein: CASAADSPYNEQFF; CDR3 DNA: TGCGCCAGCGCCGCGGACAGCCCCTACAATGAGCAGTTCTTC
clone size: NA; V gene: TRBV11-2; J gene: TRBJ2-1; D gene: TRBD2; CDR3 protein: CASSFGALGLAGGSYNEQFF; CDR3 DNA: TGTGCCAGCAGCTTCGGGGCCCTGGGACTAGCGGGGGGGTCCTACAATGAGCAGTTCTTC
clone size: NA; V gene: TRBV29-1; J gene: TRBJ2-1; D gene: NA; CDR3 protein: CSVFGGENEQFF; CDR3 DNA: TGCAGCGTTTTCGGTGGTGAGAATGAGCAGTTCTTC